Below, 12 T cell receptor beta chains from the same sample are listed, as sequenced in a study of OX40 agonist ivuxolimab in advanced cancers. This table comes from immunoSEQ multiplex PCR, and its TCRdb copy is limited to in-frame clones, with some not included. The sample records 60,000 to 95,000 clones, over 75% being singletons. This specimen was CD4+ or CD8+ T cells sorted from blood, taken in a trial of the OX40 agonist ivuxolimab. These receptors were taken from an adult with an advanced solid tumor such as melanoma, head and neck, liver or kidney cancer.

This rearrangement joins TRBV28 to TRBJ1-1, with D tentatively TRBD1 (5 bases). Germline V lookup: CDR1 MDHEN, CDR2 SYDVKM. Between the trimmed V and J ends, which lost 8 bases and 1 base, there was a span of 14 bases. This CDR3 spans 14 amino acids. CDR3 sequence reads: CASRSGGRNTEAFF. The CDR3 DNA reads TGTGCCAGCCGAAGTGGGGGTAGGAACACTGAAGCTTTCTTT.

V is TRBV12-5 and J is TRBJ1-2, with a tentative D call TRBD1 (5 bases). The germline gives CDR1 LGHNT, CDR2 FRNRAP. The CDR3 runs 13 residues. Trimming pared 3 bases from V and 4 bases from J, leaving 9 bases between. CDR3 DNA: TGTGCTAGTGGTTTCGAGGGGACCTATGGCTACACCTTC. It encodes CASGFEGTYGYTF. The variable domain in full, completed from reference TRBV12-5 and TRBJ1-2, reads DARVTQTPRHKVTEMGQEVTMRCQPILGHNTVFWYRQTMMQGLELLAYFRNRAPLDDSGMPKDRFSAEMPDATLATLKIQPSEPRDSAVYFCASGFEGTYGYTFGSGTRLTVV.

This clone showed up just once. The rearrangement links TRBV7-9 to TRBJ2-3; D is uncertain. Germline values: CDR1 SEHNR, CDR2 FQNEAQ (reference sequence). CDR3 length equals 14 residues. V gave up 5 bases and J gave up 5 bases, with 14 bases separating them. CDR3 sequence reads: CASSPPPTGDTQYF. The CDR3 DNA reads as TGTGCCAGCAGCCCCCCCCCTACGGGAGATACGCAGTATTTT.

The rearrangement uses TRBV30 and TRBJ2-3, with D unclear. Between the trimmed V and J ends, which lost 1 base and 2 bases, there was a span of 13 bases. CDR1 and CDR2 from the germline V gene are GTSNPN and SVGIG (reference sequence). CDR3 size: 15 residues. The CDR3, as DNA: TGTGCCTGGAGTGGGACCCGCCTCCACACAGATACGCAGTATTTT. Amino acid sequence: CAWSGTRLHTDTQYF.

The gene calls are TRBV9 and TRBJ2-7; TRBD1 matches 8 bases. This CDR3 has 13 amino acids. Trimming cost V 4 bases and J 5 bases; bases outside gene matches: 5. CDR1 and CDR2 from the germline V gene are SGDLS and YYNGEE. The CDR3 nucleotides are TGTGCCAGCAGCTTATCGGACAGGGACGAGCAGTACTTC. Residues: CASSLSDRDEQYF.

The chain recombines TRBV5-4 with TRBJ2-5, with 9 positions matching TRBD2. With 4 bases clipped from V and 5 bases from J, the junction kept 9 bases outside the gene matches. This CDR3 has 15 residues. Looked up from germline, CDR1 is SGHNT and CDR2 is YYREEE (reference sequence). Here the CDR3 DNA reads TGTGCCAGCAGCGCCGCGGGGGGGGCGCGGGAGACCCAGTACTTC. This translates into CASSAAGGARETQYF.

The genes are TRBV7-2 and TRBJ1-2, with D uncertain. The V gene lost 3 bases and the J gene lost 4 bases, with 12 bases spanning the gap. The CDR3 length is 14 residues. Looked up from germline, CDR1 is SGHTA and CDR2 is FQGNSA. CDR3 coding DNA: TGTGCCAGCAGCTTTTCGGGGAATCCCTATGGCTACACCTTC. This sequence encodes CASSFSGNPYGYTF.

In DNA form, the CDR3 reads TGTGCCAGCAGCTTAGGGACGGGGTTCCCTAATGAAAAACTGTTTTTT. This codes for CASSLGTGFPNEKLFF. This chain joins TRBV11-2 and TRBJ1-4, with D unclear. Looked up from germline, CDR1 is SGHAT and CDR2 is FQNNGV. The ends were cut back, 1 base at V and 3 bases at J, with 12 bases in the middle. The CDR3 is 16 residues long. Together with reference TRBV11-2 and TRBJ1-4, the CDR3 gives the full variable domain: EAGVAQSPRYKIIEKRQSVAFWCNPISGHATLYWYQQILGQGPKLLIQFQNNGVVDDSQLPKDRFSAERLKGVDSTLKIQPAKLEDSAVYLCASSLGTGFPNEKLFFGSGTQLSVL.

The CDR3 region has the DNA TGTGCCAGCAGCTCAAGCGGGGGGCCTTACAATGAGCAGTTCTTC. It specifies CASSSSGGPYNEQFF. The rearrangement joins TRBV5-6 to TRBJ2-1, with 9 bases matching TRBD2. Germline V gene lookup returns CDR1 SGHDT and CDR2 YYEEEE. The CDR3 totals 15 residues. The ends lost 3 bases at V and 4 bases at J; junction bases unmatched: 5.

The genes are TRBV29-1 and TRBJ1-1; D remains unclear. Germline lookup yields CDR1 SQVTM and CDR2 ANQGSEA. Trimming shortened V by 5 bases and J by 0 bases, and 10 bases separated the two germline ends. CDR3 length: 13 residues. The CDR3 sequence: CSVIRRLNTEAFF. The CDR3 region has the DNA TGCAGCGTTATCCGACGGTTGAACACTGAAGCTTTCTTT. The complete variable domain, with remaining parts taken from reference TRBV29-1 and TRBJ1-1, reads SAVISQKPSRDICQRGTSLTIQCQVDSQVTMMFWYRQQPGQSLTLIATANQGSEATYESGFVIDKFPISRPNLTFSTLTVSNMSPEDSSIYLCSVIRRLNTEAFFGQGTRLTVV.

The chain combines TRBV27 with TRBJ1-1, with D uncertain. The V end was cut by 8 bases, the J end by 1 base, with 11 bases between. Looked up from germline, CDR1 is MNHEY and CDR2 is SMNVEV (reference sequence). This CDR3 is built from 13 residues. CDR3 bases: TGTGCCAGCTCGGTCCCAGGGAACACTGAAGCTTTCTTT. Amino acid sequence: CASSVPGNTEAFF.

In this sample, this clone turned up once. This chain uses TRBV7-3 with TRBJ2-1; D call uncertain. This CDR3 region has 13 residues. The ends were cut back, 5 bases at V and 10 bases at J, with 15 bases in the middle. Looked up from germline, CDR1 is SGHTA and CDR2 is FQGTGA. The CDR3 loop reads CASSRALGEEQFF. The CDR3 nucleotides are TGTGCCAGCAGCAGGGCCCTTGGAGAAGAGCAGTTCTTC.